The source of this T cell receptor (beta chain) is a study of T cell responses to AZD1222 COVID-19 vaccine. Libraries were prepared by immunoSEQ multiplex PCR; TCRdb keeps only in-frame clonotypes and omits some of them. The sample contains approximately 170,000 clones, around 89% of which appear only once. This clonotype was obtained from an adult in good health. Material: peripheral blood, obtained on day 0 of AZD1222 vaccination.

The CDR3, as DNA: TGTGCCAGCAGCCCCCCCGGACAGGGAGCGTTCGATGAGCAGTTCTTC. It codes for CASSPPGQGAFDEQFF. J is TRBJ2-1 and V is TRBV6-9; 8 bases match TRBD1. Germline CDR1 is MNHGY and CDR2 is SVAAGI. The CDR3 covers 16 residues. With V trimmed by 6 bases and J by 8 bases, 15 bases remained unmatched.